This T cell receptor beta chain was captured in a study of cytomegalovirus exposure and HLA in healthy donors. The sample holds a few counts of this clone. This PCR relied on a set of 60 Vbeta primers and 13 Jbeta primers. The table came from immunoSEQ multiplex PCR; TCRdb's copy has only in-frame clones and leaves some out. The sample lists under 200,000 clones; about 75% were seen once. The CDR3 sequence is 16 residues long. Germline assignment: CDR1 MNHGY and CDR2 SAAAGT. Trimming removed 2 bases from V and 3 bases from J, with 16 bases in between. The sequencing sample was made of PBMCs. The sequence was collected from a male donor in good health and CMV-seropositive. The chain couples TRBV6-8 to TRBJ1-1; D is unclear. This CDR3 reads CASSYTLRQEDTEAFF. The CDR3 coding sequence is TGTGCCAGCAGTTACACCCTACGCCAGGAGGACACTGAAGCTTTCTTT.